The 9 T cell receptor beta chains reported below all come from one sample, sequenced in a study of blood T cell repertoires in COVID-19. TCRdb keeps only in-frame clones here, not all; method: immunoSEQ multiplex PCR. The table includes roughly 400,000 clones, about 90% detected once. The sample comprised PBMCs or T cells enriched from blood (not recorded which). The source of these receptors is a man younger than 35 who had recovered from COVID-19.

J is TRBJ1-5 and V is TRBV2, with D possibly being TRBD1 (5 bases). There are 15 residues in the CDR3. The germline CDR1 and CDR2 sequences are SNHLY and FYNNEI. With 4 bases removed from V and 5 bases from J, the gap between germline ends came to 15 bases. The CDR3 protein is CASSAPGTIDQPQHF. CDR3 coding DNA: TGTGCCAGCAGTGCCCCCGGGACTATAGATCAGCCCCAGCATTTT.

This chain connects TRBV29-1 to TRBJ1-1, with 8 nucleotides matching TRBD1. With V trimmed by 4 bases and J by 0 bases, 10 bases remained unmatched. The germline CDR1 and CDR2 sequences are SQVTM and ANQGSEA. The CDR3 length is 16 residues. DNA of the CDR3: TGCAGCGTTGGACTTACCGGGACAGGATTGAACACTGAAGCTTTCTTT. Amino acid sequence: CSVGLTGTGLNTEAFF.

The chain is built from TRBV28 and TRBJ2-5; 12 nucleotides align to TRBD2. This CDR3 region has 16 residues. Trimming removed 7 bases from V and 5 bases from J; junction bases left unmatched: 11. Germline CDR1 and CDR2: MDHEN and SYDVKM. The CDR3 DNA reads TGTGCCAGCACTCTTTCTAGCGGGAGGGCCGTGGAGACCCAGTACTTC. It yields the protein CASTLSSGRAVETQYF.

This clone showed up many times. Distinct nucleotide sequences in the sample also encode this CDR3. V usage is TRBV3-1 (or the pseudogene TRBV3-2) and J usage is TRBJ2-7, with D unclear. Germline CDR1 and CDR2: LGHDT and YNNKEL (reference sequence). Trimming took off 6 bases at V and 0 bases at J, with 6 bases between the two ends. The CDR3 is 12 residues long. The CDR3 DNA reads as TGTGCCAGCAGTCTCTCCTCCTACGAGCAGTACTTC. Protein sequence: CASSLSSYEQYF.

The chain employs TRBV9 and TRBJ1-4, with 7 positions matching TRBD1. Germline loops: CDR1 SGDLS, CDR2 YYNGEE. V shed 2 bases and J 6 bases; nucleotides not matched to a gene: 4. This CDR3 spans 14 amino acids. The CDR3 DNA is TGTGCCAGCAGCGTGACAGGGCAGCATGAAAAACTGTTTTTT. This encodes CASSVTGQHEKLFF.

V gene TRBV19 combines with J gene TRBJ1-2; 7 nucleotides agree with TRBD1. The CDR3 length is 16 residues. J gave up 0 bases and V 5 bases, and 9 bases lay outside the gene matches. Germline CDR1 LNHDA, CDR2 SQIVND (reference sequence). Written as DNA, the CDR3 is TGTGCCAGTAGTCCAGGAACGGGACAGCCTAACTATGGCTACACCTTC. It yields the protein CASSPGTGQPNYGYTF.

The CDR3 here is CASSFVGRIRELFF. The CDR3 DNA is TGTGCCAGCAGTTTCGTAGGGAGGATAAGGGAGCTGTTTTTT. The chain joins TRBV27 to TRBJ2-2; D is possibly TRBD2 (6 bases). The CDR3 runs 14 residues. Germline V gene lookup returns CDR1 MNHEY and CDR2 SMNVEV (reference sequence). Between the trimmed V and J ends, which lost 3 bases and 9 bases, there was a span of 14 bases.

The chain links TRBV11-3 to TRBJ1-2, with TRBD1 identical over 8 bases. The CDR3 consists of 13 residues. With 5 bases clipped from V and 2 bases from J, the junction kept 1 base outside the gene matches. Germline values: CDR1 SGHNT, CDR2 YENEEA. The CDR3 protein is CASSQGANYGYTF. In DNA form, the CDR3 reads TGTGCCAGCAGCCAGGGGGCGAACTATGGCTACACCTTC.

V usage is TRBV27 and J usage is TRBJ2-2, with D possibly matching TRBD1 (6 bases). This CDR3 contains 16 residues. Germline V CDR1 and CDR2: MNHEY, SMNVEV (reference sequence). V was trimmed by 7 bases and J by 4 bases, leaving 19 bases between them. CDR3 DNA: TGTGCCAGCACCGGCTTGAGGGGGATGAGCACCGGGGAGCTGTTTTTT. Its translation: CASTGLRGMSTGELFF.